These 23 T cell receptor beta chains were sequenced from one sample in a study of shared clonotypes between healthy human individuals (dated by TCRdb to about 2020). The protocol used for the library was the immunoSEQ multiplex PCR assay. TCRdb carries this immuneACCESS record with in-frame sequences only. Its versions omit some clonotypes, under half of them owing to an unresolved V gene in the studies checked, with the rest unexplained. For this sample there are around 750,000 clones; around 74% appear just once. Clones ranked in the top ten supply 1.7% of the sample. The specimen sequenced was memory CD4+ T cells sorted from blood. Explained via the paper, the cell subset or site label denotes: CD45RA-negative fraction. Receptors were obtained from a woman aged 25 to 39 in good health.

The chain links TRBV5-4 to TRBJ1-2, with TRBD1 as a possible D gene (5 bases). Germline V CDR1 and CDR2: SGHNT, YYREEE (reference sequence). CDR3 length: 15 amino acids. V was pared by 1 base and J by 5 bases, with 15 bases between. DNA of the CDR3: TGTGCCAGCAGCTTGCCCACCGGGACGGCGTATGGCTACACCTTC. It yields the protein CASSLPTGTAYGYTF.

This clone was found a few times. This same CDR3 is encoded by further DNA sequences in the sample. The rearrangement uses TRBV4-1 and TRBJ1-1; the D is unclear. CDR1 and CDR2 from the germline V gene are MGHRA and YSYEKL. V lost 0 bases to trimming and J lost 3 bases, with 5 bases between them. CDR3 length equals 13 residues. CDR3 coding DNA: TGCGCCAGCAGCCAAGAGCGGGACACTGAAGCTTTCTTT. The encoded protein is CASSQERDTEAFF.

The rearrangement uses TRBV30 and TRBJ2-2; perhaps TRBD1 as D (5 bases). The CDR3 runs 14 residues. Trimming took off 1 base at V and 2 bases at J, with 8 bases between the two ends. CDR1 GTSNPN and CDR2 SVGIG come from the germline V gene (reference sequence). The CDR3 sequence is CAWSGGPNTGELFF. The CDR3 nucleotides are TGTGCCTGGAGTGGGGGCCCCAACACCGGGGAGCTGTTTTTT.

The J gene is TRBJ1-1, the V gene TRBV19; no clear D. This CDR3 has 13 residues. Trimming removed 5 bases from V and 5 bases from J, with 12 bases in between. Germline assignment: CDR1 LNHDA and CDR2 SQIVND (reference sequence). CDR3 protein: CASSPQRGTEAFF. The CDR3 coding sequence is TGTGCCAGTAGTCCCCAACGGGGTACTGAAGCTTTCTTT.

The CDR3 DNA reads as TGTGCCAGCAGCTTAGACCCTCAGGGGTTGAGCACCGGGGAGCTGTTTTTT. Protein: CASSLDPQGLSTGELFF. V usage is TRBV7-6 and J usage is TRBJ2-2; D might be TRBD1 (6 bases). CDR1 and CDR2 from the germline V gene are SGHVS and FNYEAQ. CDR3 size: 17 residues. Trimming removed 1 base at V and 4 bases at J, with 16 bases between. Complete variable domain (other parts from reference TRBV7-6 and TRBJ2-2): GAGVSQSPRYKVTKRGQDVALRCDPISGHVSLYWYRQALGQGPEFLTYFNYEAQQDKSGLPNDRFSAERPEGSISTLTIQRTEQRDSAMYRCASSLDPQGLSTGELFFGEGSRLTVL.

This chain connects TRBV4-1 to TRBJ2-1, with 10 bases identical to TRBD2. Unmatched junction bases numbered 10, after V lost 2 bases and J lost 6 bases. CDR3 length: 17 residues. Looked up from germline, CDR1 is MGHRA and CDR2 is YSYEKL. This CDR3 reads CASSQPPPASGSNEQFF. CDR3 DNA: TGCGCCAGCAGCCAACCTCCCCCCGCTAGCGGGAGCAATGAGCAGTTCTTC.

The V call is TRBV5-4, the J call TRBJ2-2; TRBD1 agrees at 9 bases. Per the germline V gene, CDR1 is SGHNT and CDR2 is YYREEE (reference sequence). V was clipped by 2 bases and J by 6 bases; unmatched bases: 5. There are 15 residues in the CDR3. The DNA of the CDR3 is TGTGCCAGCAGCTTCCCGGGACAGGGTTCCGGGGAGCTGTTTTTT. Translating it yields CASSFPGQGSGELFF.

This rearrangement joins TRBV28 to TRBJ2-5; 10 bases map to TRBD1. The junction had 12 bases not matched to a gene; V was cut back by 4 bases and J by 7 bases. The V gene's germline CDR1 is MDHEN and CDR2 SYDVKM. The CDR3 covers 16 residues. CDR3 nucleotides: TGTGCCAGCAGTTCCATCGGGACAGGGGCAATAGGGACCCAGTACTTC. It translates to CASSSIGTGAIGTQYF.

The chain employs TRBV28 and TRBJ2-1; 9 bases are a match to TRBD1. Trimming took 4 bases from V and 7 from J; bases not matched to a gene: 11. This CDR3 comprises 16 residues. CDR1 is MDHEN, CDR2 SYDVKM, per germline. CDR3 bases: TGTGCCAGCAGTTCCCAGGGGACAGGGAAATGGAATGAGCAGTTCTTC. It codes for CASSSQGTGKWNEQFF.

The CDR3 loop reads CASSLVDLATTEAFF. In DNA, the CDR3 is TGTGCCAGCAGCTTGGTGGATCTTGCTACCACTGAAGCTTTCTTT. V is TRBV5-4 and J is TRBJ1-1; D gene uncertain. Germline values: CDR1 SGHNT, CDR2 YYREEE (reference sequence). The CDR3 sequence is 15 residues long. Trimming shortened V by 0 bases and J by 4 bases, and 13 bases separated the two germline ends.

The chain combines TRBV28 with TRBJ1-5, with TRBD1 as a possible D gene (5 bases). V lost 5 bases to trimming and J lost 5 bases, with 13 bases between them. CDR3 size: 14 residues. Germline CDR1 and CDR2: MDHEN and SYDVKM. CDR3 DNA: TGTGCCAGCAGTCCTTTCTCAGGGTATCAGCCCCAGCATTTT. Translating it yields CASSPFSGYQPQHF.

The V gene is TRBV28, the J gene TRBJ1-2, with unresolved D. The CDR3 covers 12 residues. V was cut by 3 bases and J by 4 bases, with 6 bases left in between. Germline CDR1 is MDHEN and CDR2 is SYDVKM. The CDR3, as DNA: TGTGCCAGCAGTTTTGGCCCCTATGGCTACACCTTC. Amino acids: CASSFGPYGYTF.

The chain joins TRBV5-4 to TRBJ2-1; D may be TRBD2 (5 bases). The germline V gene has CDR1 SGHNT and CDR2 YYREEE (reference sequence). Trimming stripped 4 bases from V and 10 bases from J, with 15 bases between. The CDR3 loop spans 13 amino acids. This CDR3 is CASSDYSVGEQFF. The CDR3 DNA follows: TGTGCCAGCAGCGACTACAGCGTCGGAGAGCAGTTCTTC.

The V call is TRBV7-9, the J call TRBJ2-1; D perhaps matches TRBD2 (5 bases). The CDR3 has 15 residues. Germline loops: CDR1 SEHNR, CDR2 FQNEAQ (reference sequence). The ends were cut back, 0 bases at V and 9 bases at J, with 15 bases in the middle. In DNA, the CDR3 is TGTGCCAGCAGCTTAGCAGCGACTACGGATGGTGAGCAGTTCTTC. It yields the protein CASSLAATTDGEQFF. Full variable domain (remainder filled in from reference TRBV7-9 and TRBJ2-1): DTGVSQNPRHKITKRGQNVTFRCDPISEHNRLYWYRQTLGQGPEFLTYFQNEAQLEKSRLLSDRFSAERPKGSFSTLEIQRTEQGDSAMYLCASSLAATTDGEQFFGPGTRLTVL.

V and J are TRBV15 and TRBJ1-5, with D possibly matching TRBD1 (6 bases). From germline, CDR1 is LNHNV and CDR2 YYDKDF (reference sequence). CDR3 length: 21 residues. Trimming took 2 bases from V and 4 from J, leaving 30 bases between them. CDR3 bases: TGTGCCACCAGCAGATACCCCAGGGGCGCTGAAAACGACCCGTTAAATCAGCCCCAGCATTTT. Translation gives CATSRYPRGAENDPLNQPQHF.

V usage is TRBV4-1 and J usage is TRBJ1-2; possibly TRBD1 for D (5 bases). Germline V gene lookup returns CDR1 MGHRA and CDR2 YSYEKL. Trimming pared 3 bases from V and 8 bases from J, leaving 16 bases between. This CDR3 is 14 amino acids long. The CDR3 region has the DNA TGCGCCAGCAGCCACCCCGGGACCCGAAAAGGCTACACCTTC. Protein: CASSHPGTRKGYTF.

This clone was observed a single time. V usage is TRBV5-1 and J usage is TRBJ2-6; D call uncertain. The CDR3 is 15 residues long. V gave up 4 bases and J gave up 4 bases, with 12 bases separating them. Germline CDR1 and CDR2: SGHRS and YFSETQ. The CDR3 is CASSTGPLGANVLTF. The CDR3 nucleotides are TGCGCCAGCAGCACCGGACCTCTCGGGGCCAACGTCCTGACTTTC.

The chain employs TRBV25-1 and TRBJ2-1; D is perhaps TRBD2 (5 bases). This CDR3 is built from 12 residues. Trimming pared 1 base from V and 10 bases from J, leaving 8 bases between. CDR1 and CDR2 from the germline V gene are MGHDK and SYGVNS. The CDR3 coding sequence is TGTGCCAGCAGTGAATGGGAGCGGGAGCAGTTCTTC. As protein: CASSEWEREQFF.

This clone was recorded a few times. The chain joins TRBV5-4 to TRBJ2-3, with D perhaps matching TRBD2 (5 bases). Deletions cut 10 bases from V and 0 bases from J, with 9 bases between. From germline, CDR1 is SGHNT and CDR2 YYREEE (reference sequence). The CDR3 contains 12 residues. The CDR3 loop reads CAGSGSTDTQYF. Written as DNA, the CDR3 is TGTGCCGGGAGCGGAAGCACAGATACGCAGTATTTT.

This chain connects TRBV5-1 to TRBJ2-1, with D possibly TRBD1 on 7 matching bases. V was clipped by 5 bases and J by 10 bases, with 22 bases between them. Germline V lookup: CDR1 SGHRS, CDR2 YFSETQ. The CDR3 is 15 amino acids. As DNA, the CDR3 is TGCGCCAGCAGTTATGGACAGGAGGGTTTAGGCGAGCAGTTCTTC. It codes for CASSYGQEGLGEQFF.

This clone has just a few counts. The chain combines TRBV28 with TRBJ1-3, with D perhaps matching TRBD1 (6 bases). CDR1 MDHEN and CDR2 SYDVKM come from the germline V gene. V lost 10 bases and J 2 bases, leaving 9 bases between the germline ends. CDR3 length: 12 amino acids. CDR3 amino acids: CATQGAGNTIYF. CDR3 coding DNA: TGTGCCACACAGGGAGCTGGAAACACCATATATTTT.

The chain has TRBV6-6 and TRBJ2-7; a possible D gene is TRBD2 (6 bases). The CDR3 loop spans 14 amino acids. The germline CDR1 and CDR2 sequences are MNHNY and SVGAGI (reference sequence). The ends were cut back, 7 bases at V and 4 bases at J, with 17 bases in the middle. CDR3 bases: TGTGCCAGCACCCTACAATTTGGGGGGTACGAGCAGTACTTC. It encodes CASTLQFGGYEQYF.

The DNA of the CDR3 is TGTGCCAGCTCACTTTCTAGCGGGAGTCTCCGGGAGCTGTTTTTT. Protein: CASSLSSGSLRELFF. The V gene is TRBV18, the J gene TRBJ2-2; TRBD2 matches 10 bases. Trimming removed 4 bases from V and 9 bases from J; junction bases left unmatched: 8. This CDR3 comprises 15 residues. Germline V gene sequence: CDR1 KGHSH, CDR2 LQKENI.